This T cell receptor beta chain was documented in a study of blood T cell repertoires in COVID-19. The CDR3 sequence is 15 residues long. Germline V gene sequence: CDR1 MNHEY, CDR2 SVGEGT. Trimming took 5 bases from V and 2 from J; bases not matched to a gene: 5. The data were produced by immunoSEQ multiplex PCR, yet TCRdb's version contains in-frame clones alone and is incomplete. The sample holds roughly 78,000 clones, around 86% seen once. This TCR derives from an older woman with acute or convalescent COVID-19. Sequenced material: peripheral blood. The V gene is TRBV6-2 or TRBV6-3, the J gene TRBJ2-3, with TRBD1 matching over 9 bases. CDR3 loop: CASSPDRGDTDTQYF. CDR3 DNA: TGTGCCAGCAGTCCGGACAGGGGAGACACAGATACGCAGTATTTT.